What follows describes a single T cell receptor (beta chain). Antigen specificity is unknown. Using RNA transcripts as the source, TCR beta CDR3 regions were amplified. A first-round RT-PCR of the TCR CDR3 used the HTBI primer set. A single record per CDR3 protein comes from TCRdb applying MiXCR to the multiplex PCR reads. The table has about half a million distinct CDR3 sequences, under 25% seen once. The data originate from a study of T cells in Graves' hyperthyroidism and ophthalmopathy. After removal of 6 bases from V and 3 bases from J, the junction contained 3 bases not matched to a gene. CDR1 DFQATT and CDR2 SNEGSKA come from the germline V gene (reference sequence). The CDR3 totals 13 residues. Each diagnosis drew on symptoms, thyroxine, TRAb, thyroid ultrasound and orbital computed tomography findings. The study, taken as a whole, reports: Researchers found most expanded thyroid clonotypes above 0.001 in blood as well. For ophthalmopathy, model prediction preceded onset by a median about 6 months.

The genes are TRBV20-1 and TRBJ1-2; 11 bases match TRBD1. Sequences were obtained from blood. The TCR originated in a woman between 70 and 85 years old with Graves' ophthalmopathy. CDR3 region: CSARTGGDYGYTF. CDR3 coding DNA: TGCAGTGCGCGGACAGGGGGCGACTATGGCTACACCTTC.